This T cell receptor (beta chain) appears in the sequencing data of a study of neurological immune-mediated disorders. Study-level findings and limits: Subjects shared no identical expanded-clone CDR3 amino acid sequences, suggesting private TCR-beta repertoires in all groups. Phylogenetic grouping placed 18 of 34 multiple sclerosis patients' repertoires in one related-CDR3 cluster, a possible signature.

This clonotype came up many times. Its matching antigen is unknown. TCRdb recomputed calls from the 5' RACE reads with MiXCR, one row per CDR3 protein. The data show 90,000 to 100,000 distinct CDR3 sequences, with 3% to 4.5% seen just once and under 6.5% held by the top ten. This CDR3 is 15 amino acids long. CDR1 is DFQATT and CDR2 is SNEGSKA in the germline V gene (reference sequence). J was trimmed by 2 bases and V by 6 bases; bases with no gene match: 7. Sample: PBMCs. This TCR was sampled from a woman aged 18-29 years with multiple sclerosis. V usage is TRBV20-1 and J usage is TRBJ1-1, with 12 positions matching TRBD1. CDR3 loop: CSALPGTGGNTEAFF. CDR3 nucleotides: TGCAGTGCCCTACCCGGGACAGGGGGCAACACTGAAGCTTTCTTT.